The 26 T cell receptor beta chains in this list originate from one sample, sequenced in a study of OX40 agonist ivuxolimab in advanced cancers. TCRdb keeps only in-frame clones here, not all; method: immunoSEQ multiplex PCR. The sample consists of tens of thousands of clones, around nine tenths of them appearing once. Sequences were derived from CD4+ or CD8+ T cells sorted from blood, sampled in a trial of the OX40 agonist ivuxolimab. Receptors were obtained from an adult with an advanced solid tumor such as melanoma, head and neck, liver or kidney cancer.

J is TRBJ1-4 and V is TRBV5-1; D possibly corresponds to TRBD1 (5 bases). Germline CDR1 SGHRS, CDR2 YFSETQ. The V gene lost 0 bases and the J gene lost 3 bases, with 12 bases spanning the gap. The CDR3 sequence is 16 residues long. CDR3 DNA sequence: TGCGCCAGCAGCTTGGTGGAGGGGCCTCCTAATGAAAAACTGTTTTTT. Translation gives CASSLVEGPPNEKLFF.

The rearrangement joins TRBV5-1 to TRBJ2-5; D unresolved. This CDR3 is 16 amino acids long. V gave up 1 base and J gave up 3 bases, with 16 bases separating them. Germline V lookup: CDR1 SGHRS, CDR2 YFSETQ. CDR3 loop: CASSLSGSPREETQYF. The CDR3 DNA sequence: TGCGCCAGCAGCTTGTCAGGCTCTCCAAGGGAAGAGACCCAGTACTTC.

The J gene is TRBJ1-6, the V gene TRBV6-1, with D uncertain. The germline CDR1 and CDR2 sequences are MNHNS and SASEGT. CDR3 size: 16 residues. V lost 3 bases, J lost 15 bases, and 24 bases lay in between. The CDR3 reads CASSDAFGPDGRILHF. In DNA form, the CDR3 reads TGTGCCAGCAGTGATGCGTTTGGGCCCGACGGGCGAATCCTCCACTTT.

CDR3 coding DNA: TGTGCCAGCAGCCTTACGACAGTTGGAAACACCATATATTTT. Protein sequence: CASSLTTVGNTIYF. The V gene is TRBV6-5, the J gene TRBJ1-3; tentative D call: TRBD1 (5 bases). The CDR3 runs to 14 residues. V was trimmed by 6 bases and J by 3 bases, leaving 12 bases between them. Germline V gives CDR1 MNHEY, CDR2 SVGAGI.

The chain carries TRBV19 and TRBJ1-1; D remains ambiguous. In germline, CDR1 is LNHDA, CDR2 SQIVND (reference sequence). V shed 5 bases and J shed 4 bases, with 11 bases lying between them. CDR3 size: 13 residues. DNA for the CDR3: TGTGCCAGTAGTCCCCGGGGTGTCACTGAAGCTTTCTTT. Amino acids: CASSPRGVTEAFF.

The V call is TRBV6-5, the J call TRBJ1-2; D might be TRBD1 (6 bases). The germline V gene has CDR1 MNHEY and CDR2 SVGAGI. V was cut by 2 bases and J by 7 bases, with 20 bases left in between. The CDR3 length is 16 residues. The CDR3 spells CASSYVQGPLFGGYTF. The CDR3 DNA follows: TGTGCCAGCAGTTACGTTCAGGGGCCCCTTTTTGGTGGCTACACCTTC.

V gene TRBV27 combines with J gene TRBJ2-7; D might be TRBD2 (6 bases). Germline V gene data show CDR1 as MNHEY and CDR2 as SMNVEV (reference sequence). Deletions cut 0 bases from V and 2 bases from J, with 8 bases between. The CDR3 is 14 residues long. The CDR3, as DNA: TGTGCCAGCAGTTTATCGCGCGGGACCTACGAGCAGTACTTC. This codes for CASSLSRGTYEQYF.

This chain joins TRBV6-5 and TRBJ2-3, with D uncertain. The germline V and J ends were trimmed by 6 bases and 2 bases, with 9 bases remaining between them. The germline gives CDR1 MNHEY, CDR2 SVGAGI. The CDR3 is 13 amino acids. The DNA for the CDR3 is TGTGCCAGCAGGCGTCGGCTCACAGATACGCAGTATTTT. Protein product: CASRRRLTDTQYF.

The genes are TRBV5-1 and TRBJ2-7, with D perhaps TRBD2 (6 bases). Germline CDR1 reads SGHRS; CDR2 reads YFSETQ. Trimming cost V 2 bases and J 0 bases, with 12 bases left between them. The CDR3 sequence is 15 residues long. In nucleotides, the CDR3 is TGCGCCAGCAGCTTCGCGGCGGGGAGCTCCTACGAGCAGTACTTC. Amino acids: CASSFAAGSSYEQYF.

This clone was detected a few times. J is TRBJ1-6 and V is TRBV6-1; D is possibly TRBD1 (5 bases). V was clipped by 4 bases and J by 5 bases, with 12 bases between them. CDR1 MNHNS and CDR2 SASEGT come from the germline V gene. This CDR3 has 15 amino acids. CDR3 region: CASSVNRLDNSPLHF. The CDR3 nucleotides read TGTGCCAGCAGTGTCAACAGGCTGGATAATTCACCCCTCCACTTT.

The chain joins TRBV7-6 to TRBJ1-1; possible D gene TRBD1, 6 bases. This CDR3 region has 17 residues. Germline CDR1 and CDR2: SGHVS and FNYEAQ. V was shortened by 5 bases and J by 0 bases, with 19 bases between the two germline ends. The CDR3, as DNA: TGTGCCAGCAGCCGACACAGGGACTCAGGAATGAACACTGAAGCTTTCTTT. This encodes CASSRHRDSGMNTEAFF. Based on the CDR3 plus reference TRBV7-6 and TRBJ1-1, the full variable domain is GAGVSQSPRYKVTKRGQDVALRCDPISGHVSLYWYRQALGQGPEFLTYFNYEAQQDKSGLPNDRFSAERPEGSISTLTIQRTEQRDSAMYRCASSRHRDSGMNTEAFFGQGTRLTVV.

The chain carries TRBV5-6 and TRBJ1-6; 7 positions agree with TRBD1. Germline V gene lookup returns CDR1 SGHDT and CDR2 YYEEEE. The V gene end was trimmed by 4 bases and the J gene end by 8 bases; junction bases not matched to a gene: 9. CDR3 length: 15 amino acids. CDR3 DNA sequence: TGTGCCAGCAGCCCGCAAGACAGGGATGATTCACCCCTCCACTTT. Protein product: CASSPQDRDDSPLHF.

The chain employs TRBV6-5 and TRBJ1-5; D gene uncertain. The V end was cut by 4 bases, the J end by 1 base, with 8 bases between. CDR3 length equals 14 residues. The germline V gene encodes CDR1 MNHEY and CDR2 SVGAGI. The CDR3 loop is CASSFMGSNQPQHF. The CDR3 DNA sequence: TGTGCCAGCAGTTTCATGGGGAGCAATCAGCCCCAGCATTTT.

Comment on this clone: A junction end diverges from the germline sequence, so it may reflect a read error. This specimen includes other DNA sequences encoding the same CDR3. J is TRBJ1-5 and V is TRBV7-8; 8 bases match TRBD1. Germline V gene lookup returns CDR1 SGHVS and CDR2 FQNEAQ. This CDR3 contains 16 residues. The CDR3 coding sequence is TGCGCCAGCAGCTTAGAGACAGGGGAGGGCAATCAGCCCCAGCATTTT. This encodes CASSLETGEGNQPQHF. Variable domain in full (rest from reference TRBV7-8 and TRBJ1-5): GAGVSQSPRYKVAKRGQDVALRCDPISGHVSLFWYQQALGQGPEFLTYFQNEAQLDKSGLPSDRFFAERPEGSVSTLKIQRTQQEDSAVYLCASSLETGEGNQPQHFGDGTRLSIL.

This clone was recorded a few times. This sequence joins TRBV4-3 and TRBJ1-2, with 7 bases matching TRBD1. The trim removed 1 base at V and 4 bases at J, leaving 6 bases unmatched. The CDR3 covers 15 residues. CDR1 is LGHNA, CDR2 YSLEER, per germline. This CDR3 is CASSQGQGGGYGYTF. The CDR3 DNA reads as TGCGCCAGCAGCCAAGGACAGGGCGGCGGCTATGGCTACACCTTC.

The J gene is TRBJ1-4, the V gene TRBV29-1; TRBD1 might be the D (5 bases). This CDR3 has 12 amino acids. CDR1 is SQVTM and CDR2 is ANQGSEA in the germline V gene. The V and J ends lost 7 bases and 4 bases respectively, with 10 bases between them. The CDR3 nucleotides are TGCAGCGCGGGACGGGATAATGAAAAACTGTTTTTT. This codes for CSAGRDNEKLFF.

CDR3 amino acids: CASVRQNTGELFF. The CDR3 nucleotides are TGTGCCAGCGTAAGGCAGAACACCGGGGAGCTGTTTTTT. This chain links TRBV2 with TRBJ2-2; D unresolved. Trimming took 8 bases from V and 1 from J, leaving 8 bases between them. This CDR3 has 13 amino acids. CDR1 is SNHLY, CDR2 FYNNEI, per germline.

This chain uses TRBV27 with TRBJ2-5; D not certain. Trimming pared 0 bases from V and 0 bases from J, leaving 8 bases between. Germline assignment: CDR1 MNHEY and CDR2 SMNVEV (reference sequence). This CDR3 has 15 amino acids. The CDR3 reads CASSLSRVYQETQYF. The CDR3 bases are TGTGCCAGCAGTTTATCCCGGGTCTACCAAGAGACCCAGTACTTC.

As concerns this clone: Other nucleotide sequences in the sample specify the same CDR3. The rearrangement links TRBV15 to TRBJ1-5; D gene unclear. The CDR3 spans 14 residues. Germline V gene sequence: CDR1 LNHNV, CDR2 YYDKDF (reference sequence). Trimming pared 0 bases from V and 4 bases from J, leaving 7 bases between. The CDR3 bases are TGTGCCACCAGCAGAGAGTACAGTAATCAGCCCCAGCATTTT. Protein product: CATSREYSNQPQHF.

The rearrangement links TRBV21-1 to TRBJ1-6. TRBV21-1 is a listed pseudogene. CDR3 length equals 19 residues. The CDR3 DNA sequence: TGTGCCAGCAGCGGAACGCCCAGGCAGGGAGGCGCCTATAATTCACCCCTCCACTTT. It specifies CASSGTPRQGGAYNSPLHF.

The chain joins TRBV28 to TRBJ2-7, with a weak D call TRBD1 (6 bases). The CDR3 has 15 amino acids. The germline V gene has CDR1 MDHEN and CDR2 SYDVKM. Trimming stripped 5 bases from V and 7 bases from J, with 21 bases between. CDR3 sequence: CASSPTGVGAREQYF. The CDR3 region has the DNA TGTGCCAGCAGTCCAACCGGTGTGGGGGCGCGGGAGCAGTACTTC.

This clone was seen a handful of times. The J gene is TRBJ1-3, the V gene TRBV5-6; TRBD1 aligns across 9 bases. This CDR3 spans 15 amino acids. Germline assignment: CDR1 SGHDT and CDR2 YYEEEE. Trimming took 2 bases from V and 4 from J; bases not matched to a gene: 4. CDR3 nucleotide sequence: TGTGCCAGCAGCTTTCAGGGACAGGGCGGAAACACCATATATTTT. It encodes CASSFQGQGGNTIYF.

DNA for the CDR3: TGCGCCAGCAGCCGACAGGAAGGCACTGAAGCTTTCTTT. It encodes CASSRQEGTEAFF. This chain links TRBV4-3 with TRBJ1-1; D may be TRBD1 (6 bases). CDR1 LGHNA and CDR2 YSLEER come from the germline V gene. The CDR3 length is 13 residues. V gave up 4 bases and J gave up 4 bases, with 10 bases separating them.

V gene TRBV2 combines with J gene TRBJ1-6; a possible D gene is TRBD1 (6 bases). This CDR3 is built from 15 residues. V gave up 9 bases and J gave up 0 bases, with 12 bases separating them. Germline V CDR1 and CDR2: SNHLY, FYNNEI. In nucleotides, the CDR3 is TGTGCCAGGGGTACAGGGAGCTCCTATAATTCACCCCTCCACTTT. Encoded protein: CARGTGSSYNSPLHF. The variable domain in full, completed from reference TRBV2 and TRBJ1-6, reads EPEVTQTPSHQVTQMGQEVILRCVPISNHLYFYWYRQILGQKVEFLVSFYNNEISEKSEIFDDQFSVERPDGSNFTLKIRSTKLEDSAMYFCARGTGSSYNSPLHFGNGTRLTVT.

This CDR3 reads CASPRQGANTGELFF. The CDR3 nucleotides are TGTGCCAGCCCCAGGCAGGGCGCGAACACCGGGGAGCTGTTTTTT. The chain employs TRBV18 and TRBJ2-2; a possible D gene is TRBD1 (5 bases). V lost 8 bases and J 0 bases, leaving 13 bases between the germline ends. This CDR3 spans 15 amino acids. The germline CDR1 and CDR2 sequences are KGHSH and LQKENI.

The chain links TRBV2 to TRBJ1-1; D is uncertain. There are 12 residues in the CDR3. CDR1 is SNHLY, CDR2 FYNNEI, per germline. Trimming stripped 1 base from V and 2 bases from J, with 2 bases between. DNA of the CDR3: TGTGCCAGCAGTGAAGGAAACACTGAAGCTTTCTTT. Translation: CASSEGNTEAFF.